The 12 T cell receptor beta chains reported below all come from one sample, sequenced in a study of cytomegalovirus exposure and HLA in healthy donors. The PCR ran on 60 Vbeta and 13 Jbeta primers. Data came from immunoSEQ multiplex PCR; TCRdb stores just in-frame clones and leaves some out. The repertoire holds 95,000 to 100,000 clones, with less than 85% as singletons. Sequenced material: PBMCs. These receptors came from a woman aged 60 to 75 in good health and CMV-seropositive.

CDR3 region: CASSQGRDLAKNIQYF. CDR3 nucleotide sequence: TGCGCCAGCAGCCAAGGAAGGGACTTAGCCAAAAACATTCAGTACTTC. The chain joins TRBV4-1 to TRBJ2-4, with a possible D match to TRBD2 (6 bases). Trimming took 1 base from V and 0 from J, leaving 10 bases between them. Germline lookup yields CDR1 MGHRA and CDR2 YSYEKL. This CDR3 has 16 amino acids.

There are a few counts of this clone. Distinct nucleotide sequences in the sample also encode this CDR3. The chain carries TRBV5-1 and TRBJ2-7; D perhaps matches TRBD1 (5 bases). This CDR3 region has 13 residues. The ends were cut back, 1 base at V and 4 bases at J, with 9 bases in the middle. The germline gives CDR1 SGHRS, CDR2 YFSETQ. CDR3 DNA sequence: TGCGCCAGCAGCTTGAGTCAGGGATACGAGCAGTACTTC. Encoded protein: CASSLSQGYEQYF.

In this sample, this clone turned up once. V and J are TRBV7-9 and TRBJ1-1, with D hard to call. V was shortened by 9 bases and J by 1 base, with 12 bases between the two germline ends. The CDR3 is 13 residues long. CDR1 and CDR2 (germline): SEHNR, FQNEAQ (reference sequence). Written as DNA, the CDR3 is TGTGCCAGTCAGTTGGGAGGGAACACTGAAGCTTTCTTT. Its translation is CASQLGGNTEAFF.

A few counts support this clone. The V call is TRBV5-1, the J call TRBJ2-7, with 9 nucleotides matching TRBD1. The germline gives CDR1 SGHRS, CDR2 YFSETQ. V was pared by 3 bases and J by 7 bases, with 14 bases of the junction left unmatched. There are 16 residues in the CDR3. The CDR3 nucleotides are TGCGCCAGCAGCTCCCCCCCGGGACAGGGTTCGTGGGAGCAGTACTTC. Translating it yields CASSSPPGQGSWEQYF.

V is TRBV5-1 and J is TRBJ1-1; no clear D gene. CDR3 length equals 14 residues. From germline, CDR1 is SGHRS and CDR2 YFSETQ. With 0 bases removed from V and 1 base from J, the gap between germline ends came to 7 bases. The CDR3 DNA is TGCGCCAGCAGCTTGGATACGGGGAACACTGAAGCTTTCTTT. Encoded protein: CASSLDTGNTEAFF.

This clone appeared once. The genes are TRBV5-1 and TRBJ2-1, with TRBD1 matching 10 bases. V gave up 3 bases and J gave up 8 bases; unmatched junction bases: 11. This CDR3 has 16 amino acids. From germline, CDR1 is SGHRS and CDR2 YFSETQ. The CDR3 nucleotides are TGCGCCAGCAGCTCCCGGGCCCGGGACAGGGGCCATGAGCAGTTCTTC. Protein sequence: CASSSRARDRGHEQFF.

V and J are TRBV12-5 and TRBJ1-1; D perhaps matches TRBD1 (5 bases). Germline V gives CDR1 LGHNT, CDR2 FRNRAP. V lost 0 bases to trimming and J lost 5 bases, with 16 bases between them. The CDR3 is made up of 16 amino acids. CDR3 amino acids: CASGLVLTGGVTEAFF. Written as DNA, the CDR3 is TGTGCTAGTGGTTTGGTCCTGACGGGGGGTGTTACTGAAGCTTTCTTT.

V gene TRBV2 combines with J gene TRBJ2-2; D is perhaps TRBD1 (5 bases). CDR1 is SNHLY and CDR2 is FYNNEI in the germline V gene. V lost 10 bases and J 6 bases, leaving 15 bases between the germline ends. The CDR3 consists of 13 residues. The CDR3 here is CATMPQGAGELFF. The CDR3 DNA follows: TGTGCCACGATGCCCCAAGGGGCCGGGGAGCTGTTTTTT. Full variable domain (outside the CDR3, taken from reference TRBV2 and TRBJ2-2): EPEVTQTPSHQVTQMGQEVILRCVPISNHLYFYWYRQILGQKVEFLVSFYNNEISEKSEIFDDQFSVERPDGSNFTLKIRSTKLEDSAMYFCATMPQGAGELFFGEGSRLTVL.

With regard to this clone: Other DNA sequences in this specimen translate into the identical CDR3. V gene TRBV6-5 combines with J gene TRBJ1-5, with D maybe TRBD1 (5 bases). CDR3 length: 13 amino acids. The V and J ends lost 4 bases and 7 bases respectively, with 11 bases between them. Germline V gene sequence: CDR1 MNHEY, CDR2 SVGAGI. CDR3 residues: CASSSPGEQPQHF. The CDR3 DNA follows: TGTGCCAGCAGTTCCCCGGGGGAACAGCCCCAGCATTTT.

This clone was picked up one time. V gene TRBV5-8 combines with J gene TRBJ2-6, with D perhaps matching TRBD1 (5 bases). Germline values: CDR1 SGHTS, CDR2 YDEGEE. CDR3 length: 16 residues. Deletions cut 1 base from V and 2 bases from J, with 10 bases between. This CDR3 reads CASSLFRGTGANVLTF. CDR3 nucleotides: TGTGCCAGCAGCTTGTTTAGGGGAACTGGGGCCAACGTCCTGACTTTC.

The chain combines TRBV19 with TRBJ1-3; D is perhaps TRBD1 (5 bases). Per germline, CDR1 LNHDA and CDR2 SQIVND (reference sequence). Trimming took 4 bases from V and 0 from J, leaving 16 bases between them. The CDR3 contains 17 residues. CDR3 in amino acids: CASSRQWGRISGNTIYF. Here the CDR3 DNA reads TGTGCCAGTAGTAGGCAATGGGGCCGGATCTCTGGAAACACCATATATTTT.

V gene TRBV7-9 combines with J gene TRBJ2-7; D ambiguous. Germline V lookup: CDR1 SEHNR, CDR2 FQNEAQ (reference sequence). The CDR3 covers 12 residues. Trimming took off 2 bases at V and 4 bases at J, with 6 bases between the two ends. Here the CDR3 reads CASSLSGYEQYF. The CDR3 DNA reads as TGTGCCAGCAGCTTATCAGGTTACGAGCAGTACTTC.